Following are 13 T cell receptor beta chains from one sample sequenced in a study of T cell responses to AZD1222 COVID-19 vaccine. TCRdb keeps only in-frame clones here, not all; method: immunoSEQ multiplex PCR. The sample consists of about 150,000 clones, 75% to 85% of them appearing once. Sequences were derived from peripheral blood, sampled 28 days after the second dose of the MenACWY control vaccine. The receptors were sampled from an adult who received the MenACWY meningococcal vaccine as a control.

V and J are TRBV7-2 and TRBJ2-7, with D possibly matching TRBD1 (5 bases). CDR3 length equals 13 residues. Trimming shortened V by 3 bases and J by 4 bases, and 10 bases separated the two germline ends. Per the germline V gene, CDR1 is SGHTA and CDR2 is FQGNSA. CDR3 sequence reads: CASSFSQGYEQYF. For the CDR3, the DNA is TGTGCCAGCAGCTTTAGCCAGGGTTACGAGCAGTACTTC.

This clone was counted a single time. The genes are TRBV6-5 and TRBJ2-3; TRBD2 matches at 7 bases. CDR1 is MNHEY, CDR2 SVGAGI, per germline. The CDR3 spans 15 residues. With 7 bases clipped from V and 3 bases from J, the junction kept 10 bases outside the gene matches. Here the CDR3 reads CASTPAKAGTDTQYF. The CDR3 DNA sequence: TGTGCCAGCACCCCAGCAAAAGCGGGGACAGATACGCAGTATTTT.

This chain joins TRBV21-1 and TRBJ1-5. TRBV21-1 is an annotated pseudogene. CDR3 length equals 15 residues. The CDR3 DNA reads TGTGCCAGCACCGCGCGGGCTTTTGGCAATCAGCCCCAGCATTTT. Translating it yields CASTARAFGNQPQHF.

This chain connects TRBV24-1 to TRBJ1-5, with 10 nucleotides matching TRBD1. After removal of 4 bases from V and 3 bases from J, the junction contained 5 bases not matched to a gene. Germline V CDR1 and CDR2: KGHDR, SFDVKD. The CDR3 extends over 16 amino acids. In DNA, the CDR3 is TGTGCCACCAGTGACGGGGGACAGGGGTTCAATCAGCCCCAGCATTTT. Its translation is CATSDGGQGFNQPQHF.

The V and J genes are TRBV2 and TRBJ2-7; 7 bases are shared with TRBD1. CDR1 and CDR2 (germline): SNHLY, FYNNEI. This CDR3 is built from 13 residues. Losses at the gene ends were 7 bases for V and 5 bases for J; bases not matched to a gene: 8. CDR3 loop: CASKPGTVDEQYV. As DNA, the CDR3 is TGTGCCAGCAAACCCGGGACAGTTGACGAGCAGTACGTC.

The DNA for the CDR3 is TGTGCCAGTAGTATAGTGGGCAGGGCAAGTGAGCAGTTCTTC. Amino acids: CASSIVGRASEQFF. The chain is built from TRBV19 and TRBJ2-1; the D gene is possibly TRBD1 (5 bases). Germline CDR1 is LNHDA and CDR2 is SQIVND (reference sequence). V was pared by 1 base and J by 9 bases, with 13 bases between. The CDR3 spans 14 residues.

The V and J genes are TRBV19 and TRBJ1-1; D gene uncertain. The CDR3 contains 12 residues. Germline lookup yields CDR1 LNHDA and CDR2 SQIVND (reference sequence). The germline V and J ends were trimmed by 2 bases and 7 bases, with 8 bases remaining between them. This chain's CDR3 is CASSIFPDEAFF. CDR3 bases: TGTGCCAGTAGTATATTTCCAGATGAAGCTTTCTTT.

This clone was detected once. In DNA form, the CDR3 reads TGTGCTAGTGGTTTAGCGATCTACAATGAGCAGTTCTTC. This encodes CASGLAIYNEQFF. The chain carries TRBV12-5 and TRBJ2-1, with no clear D. The V gene lost 3 bases and the J gene lost 3 bases, with 6 bases spanning the gap. Germline CDR1 and CDR2: LGHNT and FRNRAP. The CDR3 is 13 amino acids.

The chain employs TRBV4-2 and TRBJ2-3; D is perhaps TRBD1 or TRBD2 (5 bases each). Deletions cut 0 bases from V and 0 bases from J, with 7 bases between. Germline lookup yields CDR1 LGHNA and CDR2 YNFKEQ. The CDR3 totals 15 residues. The CDR3 bases are TGTGCCAGCAGCCAAGAGGGGGACAGCACAGATACGCAGTATTTT. Translation: CASSQEGDSTDTQYF.

The V gene is TRBV18, the J gene TRBJ1-1; 7 bases match TRBD1. Germline assignment: CDR1 KGHSH and CDR2 LQKENI. V trimming: 4 bases; J trimming: 1 base; junction bases outside the gene matches: 6. This CDR3 has 15 residues. The CDR3 loop reads CASSLGQVGNTEAFF. In DNA form, the CDR3 reads TGTGCCAGCTCACTCGGACAGGTTGGGAACACTGAAGCTTTCTTT.

This chain links TRBV6-5 with TRBJ1-1; TRBD1 agrees at 7 bases. CDR3 length: 13 residues. The junction had 10 bases not matched to a gene; V was cut back by 6 bases and J by 9 bases. The germline V gene has CDR1 MNHEY and CDR2 SVGAGI. The CDR3 DNA follows: TGTGCCAGCAGACCCGACAGGGAGGGGAAAGCTTTCTTT. Protein sequence: CASRPDREGKAFF.

The genes are TRBV18 and TRBJ2-6, with D possibly being TRBD1 (6 bases). V was cut by 3 bases and J by 0 bases, with 15 bases left in between. From germline, CDR1 is KGHSH and CDR2 LQKENI. The CDR3 has 18 residues. The CDR3 region has the DNA TGTGCCAGCTCACCGGCTGTCAGGGGAAGCTCTGGGGCCAACGTCCTGACTTTC. Its translation is CASSPAVRGSSGANVLTF.

The chain carries TRBV6-5 and TRBJ2-2; D is unresolved. V lost 6 bases and J lost 4, with 9 bases in between. The CDR3 length is 13 residues. Germline V gene lookup returns CDR1 MNHEY and CDR2 SVGAGI. The CDR3 DNA is TGTGCCAGCAGCCGTTCAGGCACCGGGGAGCTGTTTTTT. This sequence encodes CASSRSGTGELFF.